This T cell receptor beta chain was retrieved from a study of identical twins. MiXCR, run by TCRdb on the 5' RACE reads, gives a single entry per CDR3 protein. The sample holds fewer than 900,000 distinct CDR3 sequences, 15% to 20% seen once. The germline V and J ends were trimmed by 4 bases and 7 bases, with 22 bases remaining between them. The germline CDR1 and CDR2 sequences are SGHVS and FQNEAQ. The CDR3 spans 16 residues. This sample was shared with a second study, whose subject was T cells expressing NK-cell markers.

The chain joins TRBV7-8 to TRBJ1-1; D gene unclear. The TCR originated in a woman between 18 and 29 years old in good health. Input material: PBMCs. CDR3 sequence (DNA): TGTGCCAGCAGCTACCCGCAAGGGAGGGTTAACGGTGAAGCTTTCTTT. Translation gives CASSYPQGRVNGEAFF.